The 22 T cell receptor beta chains listed next were all sequenced from one sample in a study of T cells in Graves' hyperthyroidism and ophthalmopathy. Amplification of TCR beta CDR3 regions used RNA as the template. TCR CDR3 regions were first amplified by RT-PCR with HTBI primers. TCRdb re-called the multiplex PCR reads with MiXCR, one entry per CDR3 protein. The sample has approximately 600,000 distinct CDR3 sequences; roughly 15% are singletons. The sequenced material came from blood. The receptors stem from a woman under 40 with Graves' hyperthyroidism.

This clonotype appeared many times. The chain combines TRBV27 with TRBJ2-3; D ambiguous. Per germline, CDR1 MNHEY and CDR2 SMNVEV (reference sequence). CDR3 length: 13 amino acids. The V gene lost 2 bases and the J gene lost 4 bases, with 7 bases spanning the gap. This CDR3 reads CASSLKGPDTQYF. The CDR3 nucleotides read TGTGCCAGCAGTTTAAAAGGGCCAGATACGCAGTATTTT.

In regard to this clonotype: This sequence may be a read error, since a much larger clone differs from it by one base. The chain is built from TRBV27 and TRBJ2-3, with TRBD1 as a possible D gene (6 bases). V lost 5 bases and J lost 1, with 19 bases in between. The CDR3 is 17 residues long. The germline V gene encodes CDR1 MNHEY and CDR2 SMNVEV (reference sequence). The CDR3 DNA reads as TGTGCCAGCAGTCCACGTTTGAGGTCAGGGGGCACAGATACGCAGTATTTT. This gives the protein CASSPRLRSGGTDTQYF.

Only a few counts were recorded for this clonotype. The chain links TRBV5-1 to TRBJ2-3; weak D call: TRBD1 (5 bases). CDR3 length equals 15 residues. Trimming shortened V by 0 bases and J by 2 bases, and 10 bases separated the two germline ends. Germline values: CDR1 SGHRS, CDR2 YFSETQ. The DNA of the CDR3 is TGCGCCAGCAGCTTGGAGGGGTGGGACACAGATACGCAGTATTTT. Translating it yields CASSLEGWDTDTQYF.

This clonotype was picked up many times. V gene TRBV5-1 combines with J gene TRBJ2-3; D call uncertain. This CDR3 spans 15 amino acids. The germline V and J ends were trimmed by 0 bases and 1 base, with 9 bases remaining between them. Germline V gives CDR1 SGHRS, CDR2 YFSETQ. The CDR3 loop is CASSLDVGGTDTQYF. In nucleotides, the CDR3 is TGCGCCAGCAGCTTGGATGTAGGCGGCACAGATACGCAGTATTTT.

This clonotype was seen just once. This CDR3 reads CSARDPQGVTEAFF. CDR3 nucleotide sequence: TGCAGTGCTAGAGATCCCCAGGGGGTGACTGAAGCTTTCTTT. This chain uses TRBV20-1 with TRBJ1-1, with TRBD1 matching 7 bases. J lost 5 bases, V lost 0 bases, and 6 bases had no gene match. Germline CDR1 reads DFQATT; CDR2 reads SNEGSKA (reference sequence). The CDR3 length is 14 residues.

At least ten counts were recorded for this clonotype. J is TRBJ2-7 and V is TRBV19; tentative D call: TRBD1 (6 bases). The germline CDR1 and CDR2 sequences are LNHDA and SQIVND (reference sequence). Trimming pared 10 bases from V and 3 bases from J, leaving 16 bases between. This CDR3 contains 13 residues. The CDR3 sequence: CATAQGEDYEQYF. The CDR3, as DNA: TGTGCCACCGCACAGGGTGAGGACTACGAGCAGTACTTC. The full variable domain, in which reference TRBV19 and TRBJ2-7 provide the parts outside the CDR3, is DGGITQSPKYLFRKEGQNVTLSCEQNLNHDAMYWYRQDPGQGLRLIYYSQIVNDFQKGDIAEGYSVSREKKESFPLTVTSAQKNPTAFYLCATAQGEDYEQYFGPGTRLTVT.

V is TRBV29-1 and J is TRBJ2-3; D is undetermined. The CDR3 covers 12 residues. Trimming removed 3 bases at V and 3 bases at J, with 7 bases between. Germline V lookup: CDR1 SQVTM, CDR2 ANQGSEA. CDR3 DNA: TGCAGCGTTGAGGCCGAAACAGATACGCAGTATTTT. As protein: CSVEAETDTQYF.

The sample holds a few counts of this clonotype. The chain joins TRBV9 to TRBJ2-7; unclear D gene. The CDR3 loop spans 14 amino acids. From germline, CDR1 is SGDLS and CDR2 YYNGEE. The V end was cut by 0 bases, the J end by 2 bases, with 9 bases between. CDR3 region: CASSVGRKAYEQYF. CDR3 coding DNA: TGTGCCAGCAGCGTAGGACGCAAAGCCTACGAGCAGTACTTC.

J is TRBJ2-2 and V is TRBV7-9; the D is unclear. Between the trimmed V and J ends, which lost 1 base and 6 bases, there was a span of 6 bases. This CDR3 has 13 residues. Germline CDR1 is SEHNR and CDR2 is FQNEAQ (reference sequence). The CDR3 reads CASSLDGPGELFF. DNA of the CDR3: TGTGCCAGCAGCTTAGATGGCCCCGGGGAGCTGTTTTTT.

There are many counts of this clonotype. The rearrangement joins TRBV6-1 to TRBJ1-1; TRBD1 matches at 7 bases. Losses at the gene ends were 2 bases for V and 6 bases for J; bases not matched to a gene: 6. Germline V gives CDR1 MNHNS, CDR2 SASEGT. The CDR3 has 14 amino acids. CDR3 nucleotide sequence: TGTGCCAGCAGTGAAAGGCGGCAGGGGGCTGAAGCTTTCTTT. It yields the protein CASSERRQGAEAFF.

Regarding this clonotype: Possible read error: a much larger clone is one base away. The CDR3 nucleotides read TGTGCCAGCAGTTTCACAGGGGACAATCAGCCCCGGCATTTT. Translating it yields CASSFTGDNQPRHF. This chain links TRBV28 with TRBJ1-5, with TRBD1 identical over 7 bases. Germline lookup yields CDR1 MDHEN and CDR2 SYDVKM. The CDR3 consists of 14 residues.

The table lists this clonotype with many counts. The V gene is TRBV24-1, the J gene TRBJ2-3; 11 positions match TRBD2. Germline V gene lookup returns CDR1 KGHDR and CDR2 SFDVKD. The V segment lost 7 bases and the J segment 4 bases; nucleotides outside the gene matches: 6. The CDR3 has 15 amino acids. CDR3 sequence: CATSPTSGRADTQYF. For the CDR3, the DNA is TGTGCCACCAGCCCCACTAGCGGGAGAGCAGATACGCAGTATTTT.

This clonotype was recorded many times. The chain joins TRBV12-3 or TRBV12-4 to TRBJ2-5; 7 bases line up with TRBD1. Unmatched junction bases numbered 3, after V lost 3 bases and J lost 2 bases. The CDR3 contains 14 residues. The CDR3: CASSLDRRQETQYF. For the CDR3, the DNA is TGTGCCAGCAGTTTGGACAGGAGACAAGAGACCCAGTACTTC.

Of note for this clonotype: This clone may be a read error of a much larger clone one base away. V and J are TRBV28 and TRBJ2-1, with D tentatively TRBD1 (6 bases). Trimming removed 8 bases from V and 5 bases from J, with 19 bases in between. This CDR3 region has 15 residues. Germline V gene data show CDR1 as MDHEN and CDR2 as SYDVKM. The CDR3 spells CASGSLTGRDNEQFF. The CDR3 DNA is TGTGCCAGCGGTTCCCTGACAGGTAGGGACAATGAGCAGTTCTTC.

This clonotype appeared once. The chain is built from TRBV6-5 and TRBJ1-1, with 12 bases fitting TRBD1. CDR1 is MNHEY and CDR2 is SVGAGI in the germline V gene. The CDR3 covers 14 residues. V lost 4 bases and J lost 6; bases outside the gene matches: 3. The CDR3, as DNA: TGTGCCAGCAGTTGGGACAGGGGGCGGGCTGAAGCTTTCTTT. It translates to CASSWDRGRAEAFF.

On this clonotype: This may come from a read error, since a much larger clone is one base off. CDR3 in amino acids: CASSSLPLSSYEQYF. The CDR3 region has the DNA TGTGCCAGCAGTTCCTTGCCCCTCTCCTCCTACGAGCAGTACTTC. The V gene is TRBV28, the J gene TRBJ2-7; D is undetermined. The CDR3 has 15 amino acids. V was shortened by 4 bases and J by 0 bases, with 13 bases between the two germline ends. Germline lookup yields CDR1 MDHEN and CDR2 SYDVKM.

This clonotype was observed many times. J is TRBJ2-7 and V is TRBV7-8; perhaps TRBD1 as D (6 bases). Trimming pared 1 base from V and 2 bases from J, leaving 21 bases between. The germline CDR1 and CDR2 sequences are SGHVS and FQNEAQ. The CDR3 covers 18 residues. The CDR3 here is CASSLEGSPDRPAYEQYF. The CDR3, as DNA: TGTGCCAGCAGCTTAGAGGGCTCTCCTGACAGGCCCGCCTACGAGCAGTACTTC.

The J gene is TRBJ1-2, the V gene TRBV5-1; perhaps TRBD1 as D (6 bases). Germline values: CDR1 SGHRS, CDR2 YFSETQ. Trimming shortened V by 2 bases and J by 6 bases, and 11 bases separated the two germline ends. This CDR3 region has 13 residues. In DNA form, the CDR3 reads TGCGCCAGCAGCTTATCAGGGGAAGATGGCTACACCTTC. Protein sequence: CASSLSGEDGYTF.

Many counts were recorded for this clonotype. This rearrangement joins TRBV11-2 to TRBJ2-3, with TRBD2 identical over 10 bases. V trimming: 5 bases; J trimming: 5 bases; junction bases outside the gene matches: 10. The CDR3 covers 16 residues. From germline, CDR1 is SGHAT and CDR2 FQNNGV. Here the CDR3 reads CASSPRLAGQRDTQYF. The CDR3 coding sequence is TGTGCCAGCAGCCCCAGACTAGCGGGTCAACGAGATACGCAGTATTTT.

This clonotype was counted at least ten times. V is TRBV7-2 and J is TRBJ2-7; unclear D gene. With 1 base removed from V and 4 bases from J, the gap between germline ends came to 11 bases. The CDR3 extends over 14 amino acids. Germline assignment: CDR1 SGHTA and CDR2 FQGNSA. The DNA for the CDR3 is TGTGCCAGCAGCTTAGTCGAAGGTCCGTACGAGCAGTACTTC. Translating gives CASSLVEGPYEQYF.

This clonotype has at least ten counts. The rearrangement links TRBV6-2 or TRBV6-3 to TRBJ2-1; D call uncertain. The CDR3 has 14 amino acids. In germline, CDR1 is MNHEY, CDR2 SVGEGT. V was shortened by 4 bases and J by 5 bases, with 12 bases between the two germline ends. CDR3 residues: CASSSVQVNNEQFF. The CDR3 coding sequence is TGTGCCAGCAGTTCGGTACAAGTCAACAATGAGCAGTTCTTC.

V and J are TRBV5-5 and TRBJ2-1, with 13 nucleotides matching TRBD2. V shed 1 base, J shed 8 bases, and the junction held 9 bases outside the gene matches. The CDR3 length is 17 residues. The germline V gene has CDR1 SGHKS and CDR2 YYEKEE (reference sequence). CDR3 bases: TGTGCCAGCAGCTTGAGTCCCAGGACTAGCGGGAGCTATGAGCAGTTCTTC. The encoded protein is CASSLSPRTSGSYEQFF.